This TCR beta chain originates from a study of identifying expanded T cells in peripheral blood. No infections or other immune events were documented during collection. Sequenced by immunoSEQ multiplex PCR; TCRdb stores in-frame clones only, minus some. The sample has approximately 81,000 clones; about 83% are singletons. Sequences were obtained from blood. The receptor was isolated from a person aged 18 to 75 in good health.

The CDR3 nucleotides read TGTGCCAGCAGCTTCTCGGGGGCCGGGAACACTGAAGCTTTCTTT. This codes for CASSFSGAGNTEAFF. This sequence joins TRBV7-9 and TRBJ1-1; D is perhaps TRBD1 (6 bases). The CDR3 spans 15 residues. Trimming stripped 3 bases from V and 1 base from J, with 12 bases between. Germline loops: CDR1 SEHNR, CDR2 FQNEAQ (reference sequence).